A selection of T cell receptor beta chains follows, all from one sample in a study of OX40 agonist ivuxolimab in advanced cancers. Clones were read by immunoSEQ multiplex PCR, and TCRdb kept only the in-frame ones, dropping some. The table shows under 25,000 clones, with roughly four fifths occurring only once. The specimen was CD4+ or CD8+ T cells sorted from blood, collected in a trial of the OX40 agonist ivuxolimab. Every receptor here comes from an adult with an advanced solid tumor such as melanoma, head and neck, liver or kidney cancer. Both conserved end residues are part of each CDR3.

j_gene: TRBJ2-7
len: 14
v_gene: TRBV5-4
CDR3aa: CASSSPRDAYEQYF

j_gene: TRBJ1-5
len: 12
v_gene: TRBV5-8
CDR3aa: CASSYWDQPQHF

j_gene: TRBJ1-2
len: 13
v_gene: TRBV6-1
CDR3aa: CASSLAEYYGYTF

j_gene: TRBJ1-3
len: 15
v_gene: TRBV5-8
CDR3aa: CASSLEGARGNTIYF

j_gene: TRBJ1-1
len: 14
v_gene: TRBV10-1
CDR3aa: CASSPVQGSTEAFF

j_gene: TRBJ1-5
len: 16
v_gene: TRBV10-1
CDR3aa: CASSESSGDSNQPQHF

j_gene: TRBJ1-1
len: 14
v_gene: TRBV5-1
CDR3aa: CASNPSSMNTEAFF

j_gene: TRBJ1-1
len: 11
v_gene: TRBV20-1
CDR3aa: CSAPGRGEAFF

j_gene: TRBJ2-7
len: 14
v_gene: TRBV6-6
CDR3aa: CASSSPRSYYEQYF

j_gene: TRBJ1-6
len: 15
v_gene: TRBV27
CDR3aa: CASSPDRGRNSPLHF

j_gene: TRBJ1-5
len: 13
v_gene: TRBV7-9
CDR3aa: CASSLGVDQPQHF

j_gene: TRBJ1-1
len: 17
v_gene: TRBV5-7
CDR3aa: CASSLGGRTGGITEAFF

j_gene: TRBJ2-2
len: 14
v_gene: TRBV5-1
CDR3aa: CASSLLENTGELFF

j_gene: TRBJ2-1
len: 13
v_gene: TRBV15
CDR3aa: CATSPRSGGEQFF

j_gene: TRBJ2-1
len: 13
v_gene: TRBV7-3
CDR3aa: CASSLGTSNEQFF

j_gene: TRBJ2-2
len: 16
v_gene: TRBV2
CDR3aa: CASSEYGTANTGELFF

j_gene: TRBJ1-2
len: 15
v_gene: TRBV4-2
CDR3aa: CASSQPQLFNYGYTF